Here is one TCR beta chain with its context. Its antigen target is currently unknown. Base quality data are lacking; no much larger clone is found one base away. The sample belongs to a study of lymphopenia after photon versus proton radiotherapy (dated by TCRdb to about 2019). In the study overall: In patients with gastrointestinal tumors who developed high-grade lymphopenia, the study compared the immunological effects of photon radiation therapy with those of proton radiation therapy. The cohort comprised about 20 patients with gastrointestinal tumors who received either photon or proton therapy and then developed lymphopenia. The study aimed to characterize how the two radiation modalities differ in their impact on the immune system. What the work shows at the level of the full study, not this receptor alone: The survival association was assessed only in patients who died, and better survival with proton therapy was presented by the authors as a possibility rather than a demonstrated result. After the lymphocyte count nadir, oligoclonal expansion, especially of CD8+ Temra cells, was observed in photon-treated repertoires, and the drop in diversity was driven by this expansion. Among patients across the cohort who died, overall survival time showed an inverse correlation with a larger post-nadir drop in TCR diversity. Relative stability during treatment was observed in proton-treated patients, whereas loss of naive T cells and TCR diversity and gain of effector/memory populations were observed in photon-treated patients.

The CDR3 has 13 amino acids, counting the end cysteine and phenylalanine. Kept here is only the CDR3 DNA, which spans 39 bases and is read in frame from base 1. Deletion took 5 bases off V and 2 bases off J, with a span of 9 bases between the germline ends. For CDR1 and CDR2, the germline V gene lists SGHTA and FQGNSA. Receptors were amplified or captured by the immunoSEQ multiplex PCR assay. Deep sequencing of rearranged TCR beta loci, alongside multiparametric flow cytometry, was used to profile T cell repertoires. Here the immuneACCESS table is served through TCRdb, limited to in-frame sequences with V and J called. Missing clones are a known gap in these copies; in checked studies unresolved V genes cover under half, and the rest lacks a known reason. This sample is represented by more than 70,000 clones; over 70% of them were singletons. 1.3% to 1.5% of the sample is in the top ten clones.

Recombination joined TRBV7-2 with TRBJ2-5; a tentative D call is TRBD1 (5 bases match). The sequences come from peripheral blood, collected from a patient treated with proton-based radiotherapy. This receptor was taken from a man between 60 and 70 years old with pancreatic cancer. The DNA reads TGTGCCAGCAGCCGACAGAAACAAGAGACCCAGTACTTC. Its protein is CASSRQKQETQYF.